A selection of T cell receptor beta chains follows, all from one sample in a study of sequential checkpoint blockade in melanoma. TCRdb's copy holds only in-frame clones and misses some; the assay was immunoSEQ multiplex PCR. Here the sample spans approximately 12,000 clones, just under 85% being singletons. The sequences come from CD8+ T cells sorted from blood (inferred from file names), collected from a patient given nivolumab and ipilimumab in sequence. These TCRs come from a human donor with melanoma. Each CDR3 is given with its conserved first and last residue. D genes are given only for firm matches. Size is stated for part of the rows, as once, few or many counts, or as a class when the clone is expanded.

CDR3: CATKTGAYYEQYF; DNA: TGTGCCACCAAGACAGGGGCGTACTACGAGCAGTACTTC; D: TRBD1; size: NA; J: TRBJ2-7; V: TRBV28
CDR3: CAITEGEGVPLHF; DNA: TGTGCCATCACTGAAGGAGAGGGGGTTCCCCTCCACTTT; D: NA; size: NA; J: TRBJ1-6; V: TRBV10-3
CDR3: CASSPDGGVVRPQHF; DNA: TGTGCCAGCAGTCCCGACGGGGGTGTTGTCCGGCCCCAGCATTTT; D: NA; size: few; J: TRBJ1-5; V: TRBV7-9
CDR3: CSVEGGAGYEQYF; DNA: TGCAGCGTTGAAGGGGGCGCGGGGTACGAGCAGTACTTC; D: NA; size: NA; J: TRBJ2-7; V: TRBV29-1
CDR3: CASRRVATNEKLFF; DNA: TGTGCCAGCAGGCGAGTTGCAACTAATGAAAAACTGTTTTTT; D: NA; size: NA; J: TRBJ1-4; V: TRBV6-5
CDR3: CSAQGQPQHF; DNA: TGCAGTGCGCAGGGTCAGCCCCAGCATTTT; D: NA; size: NA; J: TRBJ1-5; V: TRBV20-1
CDR3: CASSQDGVAGGHRETQYF; DNA: TGTGCCAGCAGCCAAGATGGGGTAGCGGGGGGGCATAGGGAGACCCAGTACTTC; D: TRBD2; size: NA; J: TRBJ2-5; V: TRBV4-2
CDR3: CASSQGRGDNEQFF; DNA: TGTGCCAGCAGCCAAGGCCGGGGGGACAATGAGCAGTTCTTC; D: TRBD2; size: NA; J: TRBJ2-1; V: TRBV4-2
CDR3: CASLSPYGYTF; DNA: TGTGCCAGCCTAAGTCCCTATGGCTACACCTTC; D: NA; size: once; J: TRBJ1-2; V: TRBV27
CDR3: CASNSPSGGVADTQYF; DNA: TGTGCCAGCAATTCACCGAGTGGTGGAGTGGCAGATACGCAGTATTTT; D: NA; size: NA; J: TRBJ2-3; V: TRBV28
CDR3: CASSQGLGQGYTIYF; DNA: TGCGCCAGCAGCCAAGGGTTGGGACAGGGGTACACCATATATTTT; D: TRBD1; size: NA; J: TRBJ1-3; V: TRBV4-3
CDR3: CASSLSGGAGNEQFF; DNA: TGCGCCAGCAGCCTGAGCGGGGGGGCGGGAAATGAGCAGTTCTTC; D: TRBD2; size: NA; J: TRBJ2-1; V: TRBV5-1
CDR3: CASRRVSNYGYTF; DNA: TGTGCCAGCAGGAGGGTATCTAACTATGGCTACACCTTC; D: NA; size: few; J: TRBJ1-2; V: TRBV28
CDR3: CASSPDRRYEQYF; DNA: TGTGCCAGCAGCCCGGACAGAAGATACGAGCAGTACTTC; D: NA; size: NA; J: TRBJ2-7; V: TRBV27
CDR3: CASSYKDSISYEQYF; DNA: TGTGCCAGTAGCTATAAAGACAGTATCTCCTACGAGCAGTACTTC; D: NA; size: NA; J: TRBJ2-7; V: TRBV19
CDR3: CASSLGQGPTYEQYF; DNA: TGTGCCAGCAGCTTGGGGCAGGGCCCTACCTACGAGCAGTACTTC; D: NA; size: NA; J: TRBJ2-7; V: TRBV5-8
CDR3: CASSLQSPLHF; DNA: TGTGCCAGCAGCTTACAATCACCCCTCCACTTT; D: NA; size: NA; J: TRBJ1-6; V: TRBV7-2
CDR3: CASSYGQGGNTEAFF; DNA: TGCGCCAGCAGCTACGGACAGGGGGGAAACACTGAAGCTTTCTTT; D: TRBD1; size: NA; J: TRBJ1-1; V: TRBV4-3
CDR3: CASPLSGAISSYNEQFF; DNA: TGTGCCAGCCCATTATCAGGGGCAATTAGCTCCTACAATGAGCAGTTCTTC; D: NA; size: NA; J: TRBJ2-1; V: TRBV2
CDR3: CASSFNRGWAEAFF; DNA: TGTGCCAGCAGTTTTAACAGGGGTTGGGCTGAAGCTTTCTTT; D: TRBD1; size: NA; J: TRBJ1-1; V: TRBV28
CDR3: CASSQDRGYEQYF; DNA: TGCGCCAGCAGCCAAGATAGGGGATACGAGCAGTACTTC; D: NA; size: NA; J: TRBJ2-7; V: TRBV4-3
CDR3: CASRLADGLAVYNEQFF; DNA: TGTGCAAGTCGCTTAGCGGATGGACTAGCGGTTTACAATGAGCAGTTCTTC; D: NA; size: NA; J: TRBJ2-1; V: TRBV12-2
CDR3: CASSTGLAGSYEQYF; DNA: TGTGCCAGCAGTACAGGACTAGCGGGGTCCTACGAGCAGTACTTC; D: TRBD2; size: once; J: TRBJ2-7; V: TRBV6-1
CDR3: CASSWGTSGIDTQYF; DNA: TGTGCCAGCAGTTGGGGGACTAGCGGGATAGATACGCAGTATTTT; D: TRBD2; size: NA; J: TRBJ2-3; V: TRBV27
CDR3: CASSLTGSSYNSPLHF; DNA: TGTGCCAGCAGCTTAACGGGGAGCTCCTATAATTCACCCCTCCACTTT; D: NA; size: NA; J: TRBJ1-6; V: TRBV7-3
CDR3: CASSSLGARGETQYF; DNA: TGTGCCAGCAGTTCCTTGGGGGCCAGGGGAGAGACCCAGTACTTC; D: NA; size: NA; J: TRBJ2-5; V: TRBV27
CDR3: CASSVGTAGPYEQYF; DNA: TGTGCCAGCAGCGTAGGGACAGCCGGTCCATACGAGCAGTACTTC; D: NA; size: NA; J: TRBJ2-7; V: TRBV9
CDR3: CASSDPDSNEQYF; DNA: TGTGCCAGCAGTGACCCAGACAGTAACGAGCAGTACTTC; D: NA; size: once; J: TRBJ2-7; V: TRBV2
CDR3: CASSHGLGGEQYF; DNA: TGTGCCAGCAGCCATGGGCTTGGGGGGGAGCAGTACTTC; D: NA; size: NA; J: TRBJ2-7; V: TRBV5-8
CDR3: CASSRTSGQYNEQFF; DNA: TGTGCCAGTAGTAGGACTAGCGGGCAGTACAATGAGCAGTTCTTC; D: TRBD2; size: medium-sized; J: TRBJ2-1; V: TRBV19
CDR3: CASSPGTGGSYEQYF; DNA: TGTGCCAGCAGCCCAGGGACAGGGGGCTCCTACGAGCAGTACTTC; D: TRBD1; size: medium-sized; J: TRBJ2-7; V: TRBV7-8
CDR3: CASSLRGGSNQPQHF; DNA: TGTGCCAGCAGCTTAAGGGGGGGTAGCAATCAGCCCCAGCATTTT; D: NA; size: NA; J: TRBJ1-5; V: TRBV7-8
CDR3: CASSLAVYNEQFF; DNA: TGTGCCAGCAGCTTAGCGGTGTACAATGAGCAGTTCTTC; D: NA; size: few; J: TRBJ2-1; V: TRBV5-5
CDR3: CAGQDVTSNQPQHF; DNA: TGTGCCGGACAGGACGTAACTAGCAATCAGCCCCAGCATTTT; D: TRBD1; size: NA; J: TRBJ1-5; V: TRBV28
CDR3: CSVEAKGPQGESIYEQYF; DNA: TGCAGCGTTGAAGCAAAGGGGCCACAGGGGGAAAGTATCTACGAGCAGTACTTC; D: TRBD1; size: NA; J: TRBJ2-7; V: TRBV29-1
CDR3: CASSPRDRGLSEQYF; DNA: TGTGCCAGCAGCCCCCGGGACAGGGGGCTTAGCGAGCAGTACTTC; D: TRBD1; size: once; J: TRBJ2-7; V: TRBV9
CDR3: CASSLGFEGYTF; DNA: TGCGCCAGCAGCTTGGGGTTTGAGGGCTACACCTTC; D: NA; size: NA; J: TRBJ1-2; V: TRBV5-1
CDR3: CASSPRTGGDNEQFF; DNA: TGTGCCAGCAGCCCCAGGACAGGGGGTGACAATGAGCAGTTCTTC; D: TRBD1; size: NA; J: TRBJ2-1; V: TRBV7-6
CDR3: CASSQEGRGANVLTF; DNA: TGCGCCAGCAGCCAAGAGGGGAGAGGGGCCAACGTCCTGACTTTC; D: NA; size: NA; J: TRBJ2-6; V: TRBV4-3
CDR3: CASSLYSPSNEQFF; DNA: TGTGCCAGCAGTTTATATAGTCCGTCCAATGAGCAGTTCTTC; D: NA; size: NA; J: TRBJ2-1; V: TRBV27
CDR3: CASSSGGNSGNTIYF; DNA: TGTGCCAGCAGCTCAGGGGGGAACTCTGGAAACACCATATATTTT; D: TRBD1; size: NA; J: TRBJ1-3; V: TRBV7-6
CDR3: CASPPSVSVRGVYEQYF; DNA: TGTGCCAGCCCACCGTCGGTATCAGTCCGAGGCGTCTACGAGCAGTACTTC; D: NA; size: NA; J: TRBJ2-7; V: TRBV21-1
CDR3: CASSEGTGNHEQYF; DNA: TGTGCCAGCAGCGAGGGGACAGGGAACCACGAGCAGTACTTC; D: TRBD1; size: NA; J: TRBJ2-7; V: TRBV7-9
CDR3: CAWSEWDFGGRTEAFF; DNA: TGTGCCTGGAGTGAATGGGACTTTGGTGGAAGGACTGAAGCTTTCTTT; D: NA; size: NA; J: TRBJ1-1; V: TRBV30
CDR3: CASSQSPGAEAFF; DNA: TGTGCCAGCAGCCAATCCCCCGGGGCTGAAGCTTTCTTT; D: NA; size: NA; J: TRBJ1-1; V: TRBV4-2
CDR3: CASSLEGTGGDEQYF; DNA: TGTGCCAGCAGCTTAGAAGGGACAGGGGGCGACGAGCAGTACTTC; D: TRBD1; size: once; J: TRBJ2-7; V: TRBV13
CDR3: CASSESGLETGELFF; DNA: TGCGCCAGCAGTGAGTCGGGGCTCGAAACCGGGGAGCTGTTTTTT; D: NA; size: NA; J: TRBJ2-2; V: TRBV10-1
CDR3: CSVEGAGGPHSDTQYF; DNA: TGCAGCGTTGAAGGAGCGGGGGGGCCTCATTCCGATACGCAGTATTTT; D: TRBD2; size: NA; J: TRBJ2-3; V: TRBV29-1
CDR3: CASSEGGQGRTDTQYF; DNA: TGTGCCAGCAGTGAAGGGGGACAGGGCCGCACAGATACGCAGTATTTT; D: TRBD1; size: NA; J: TRBJ2-3; V: TRBV2
CDR3: CASSPDRGDGYTF; DNA: TGTGCCAGCAGTCCAGACAGGGGCGATGGCTACACCTTC; D: TRBD1; size: NA; J: TRBJ1-2; V: TRBV28
CDR3: CASSLAQTGTYGYTF; DNA: TGTGCCAGCAGCTTAGCCCAAACAGGGACCTATGGCTACACCTTC; D: NA; size: NA; J: TRBJ1-2; V: TRBV11-2
CDR3: CASSIVGGGAGEQFF; DNA: TGTGCCAGTAGTATAGTAGGCGGGGGGGCAGGGGAGCAGTTCTTC; D: TRBD2; size: NA; J: TRBJ2-1; V: TRBV19
CDR3: CSVRQASYNEQFF; DNA: TGCAGCGTTCGACAGGCCTCCTACAATGAGCAGTTCTTC; D: NA; size: NA; J: TRBJ2-1; V: TRBV29-1
CDR3: CASSNSGGITQPQHF; DNA: TGTGCCAGCAGTAATTCAGGGGGGATCACTCAGCCCCAGCATTTT; D: TRBD1; size: few; J: TRBJ1-5; V: TRBV27
CDR3: CASSWWTGMNTGELFF; DNA: TGTGCCAGCAGCTGGTGGACAGGGATGAACACCGGGGAGCTGTTTTTT; D: TRBD1; size: NA; J: TRBJ2-2; V: TRBV7-8
CDR3: CASSESEGQGAHQPQHF; DNA: TGTGCCAGCAGTGAATCGGAAGGACAGGGGGCTCATCAGCCCCAGCATTTT; D: TRBD1; size: NA; J: TRBJ1-5; V: TRBV2
CDR3: CASNEHVDRGKETQYF; DNA: TGTGCCAGCAACGAGCACGTCGACAGGGGGAAAGAGACCCAGTACTTC; D: TRBD1; size: once; J: TRBJ2-5; V: TRBV2
CDR3: CASSSLRVDRVSQPQHF; DNA: TGTGCCAGCAGTTCCCTCAGGGTAGACAGGGTTAGTCAGCCCCAGCATTTT; D: TRBD1; size: NA; J: TRBJ1-5; V: TRBV27
CDR3: CAWGTAYEQYF; DNA: TGTGCCTGGGGGACAGCCTACGAGCAGTACTTC; D: TRBD1; size: NA; J: TRBJ2-7; V: TRBV30
CDR3: CASSYLAGGPDTQYF; DNA: TGTGCCAGCAGCTACCTAGCGGGGGGGCCGGATACGCAGTATTTT; D: TRBD2; size: NA; J: TRBJ2-3; V: TRBV7-9